Below are 26 T cell receptor beta chains sequenced from a single sample in a study of cytomegalovirus exposure and HLA in healthy donors. Researchers ran the PCR with 60 Vbeta and 13 Jbeta primers. Libraries were prepared by immunoSEQ multiplex PCR; TCRdb keeps only in-frame clonotypes and omits some of them. The sample carries nearly 80,000 clones, 60% to 80% recorded once. The sample taken for sequencing was PBMCs. The receptors come from a woman in her forties in good health and CMV-seropositive.

The rearrangement links TRBV28 to TRBJ1-1; 7 bases are a match to TRBD1. The CDR3 is made up of 14 amino acids. Germline V lookup: CDR1 MDHEN, CDR2 SYDVKM. The V and J ends lost 3 bases and 1 base, in that order; junction bases with no gene match: 2. The CDR3 DNA follows: TGTGCCAGCAGTTTCTCAGGGGGGAACACTGAAGCTTTCTTT. It specifies CASSFSGGNTEAFF.

This clone was counted between two and nine times. As DNA, the CDR3 is TGCAGCGTTGGGGGGCGCGTTTACAATGAGCAGTTCTTC. As protein: CSVGGRVYNEQFF. J is TRBJ2-1 and V is TRBV29-1; D perhaps matches TRBD1 (6 bases). This CDR3 is built from 13 residues. V lost 4 bases and J 4 bases, leaving 11 bases between the germline ends. CDR1 and CDR2 from the germline V gene are SQVTM and ANQGSEA.

This clone was counted only a few times. This chain links TRBV19 with TRBJ2-2, with D possibly being TRBD1 (6 bases). V lost 4 bases and J 4 bases, leaving 13 bases between the germline ends. CDR3 length: 15 amino acids. The germline V gene encodes CDR1 LNHDA and CDR2 SQIVND (reference sequence). CDR3 DNA: TGTGCCAGTAGTACTAAACAGGGATTCACCGGGGAGCTGTTTTTT. It yields the protein CASSTKQGFTGELFF.

Only a few counts were recorded for this clone. This chain joins TRBV6-1 and TRBJ1-4; tentatively, D is TRBD1 (5 bases). The CDR3 spans 16 residues. Trimming removed 1 base at V and 7 bases at J, with 16 bases between. Germline loops: CDR1 MNHNS, CDR2 SASEGT. In nucleotides, the CDR3 is TGTGCCAGCAGTGAAGGACAGTCCCGACCAAGTGAAAAACTGTTTTTT. Amino acids: CASSEGQSRPSEKLFF.

The chain uses TRBV4-1 and TRBJ2-3; D gene unclear. The CDR3 is 13 amino acids. Germline V gene data show CDR1 as MGHRA and CDR2 as YSYEKL. The germline V and J ends were trimmed by 4 bases and 4 bases, with 9 bases remaining between them. CDR3 sequence reads: CASSPPLPDTQYF. As DNA, the CDR3 is TGCGCCAGCAGCCCCCCCCTTCCAGATACGCAGTATTTT.

V and J are TRBV6-1 and TRBJ2-7; TRBD1 is a possible D gene (6 bases). The V gene's germline CDR1 is MNHNS and CDR2 SASEGT. Between the trimmed V and J ends, which lost 5 bases and 0 bases, there was a span of 8 bases. This CDR3 contains 13 residues. CDR3 loop: CASSRDISYEQYF. The DNA of the CDR3 is TGTGCCAGCAGTCGGGACATCTCCTACGAGCAGTACTTC.

V usage is TRBV19 and J usage is TRBJ2-1; 13 bases agree with TRBD2. The CDR3 is 15 residues long. CDR1 is LNHDA, CDR2 SQIVND, per germline (reference sequence). J was trimmed by 4 bases and V by 7 bases; bases with no gene match: 4. The CDR3 here is CASIETSGRYNEQFF. The CDR3 DNA reads TGTGCCAGTATTGAGACTAGCGGGAGGTACAATGAGCAGTTCTTC.

This chain uses TRBV30 with TRBJ2-5, with D unresolved. V was cut by 1 base and J by 5 bases, with 14 bases left in between. This CDR3 has 14 amino acids. Germline V gene lookup returns CDR1 GTSNPN and CDR2 SVGIG (reference sequence). CDR3 sequence reads: CAWSASGALETQYF. The CDR3 coding sequence is TGTGCCTGGAGTGCCTCCGGAGCGCTTGAGACCCAGTACTTC.

This clone was observed a few times. The chain employs TRBV5-1 and TRBJ1-3; D is uncertain. Germline CDR1 is SGHRS and CDR2 is YFSETQ. Trimming stripped 6 bases from V and 4 bases from J, with 11 bases between. CDR3 length equals 13 residues. CDR3 amino acids: CASMEGSGNTIYF. CDR3 DNA: TGCGCCAGCATGGAGGGCTCGGGAAACACCATATATTTT.

The table lists this clone with a count of one. V usage is TRBV27 and J usage is TRBJ1-5, with 7 bases matching TRBD1. The CDR3 spans 18 residues. V gave up 3 bases and J gave up 2 bases; unmatched junction bases: 13. The V gene's germline CDR1 is MNHEY and CDR2 SMNVEV (reference sequence). CDR3: CASSFVAPGTARNQPQHF. The CDR3 DNA reads TGTGCCAGCAGTTTCGTAGCCCCCGGGACAGCTCGCAATCAGCCCCAGCATTTT.

This clone was seen once. The chain combines TRBV9 with TRBJ1-2; no clear D gene. The CDR3 runs 13 residues. In germline, CDR1 is SGDLS, CDR2 YYNGEE. Trimming took 3 bases from V and 0 from J, leaving 6 bases between them. DNA for the CDR3: TGTGCCAGCAGCGACTCTACTAACTATGGCTACACCTTC. Translating gives CASSDSTNYGYTF.

The rearrangement uses TRBV5-5 and TRBJ1-2; TRBD1 might be the D (6 bases). Germline CDR1 is SGHKS and CDR2 is YYEKEE (reference sequence). V gave up 5 bases and J gave up 4 bases, with 12 bases separating them. CDR3 length: 13 residues. CDR3 nucleotides: TGTGCCAGCAGTCCAACAGGGACCTATGGCTACACCTTC. It specifies CASSPTGTYGYTF.

The chain employs TRBV6-1 and TRBJ2-7, with TRBD1 matching over 7 bases. Germline loops: CDR1 MNHNS, CDR2 SASEGT. V shed 5 bases and J 5 bases; nucleotides not matched to a gene: 12. CDR3 length: 15 amino acids. For the CDR3, the DNA is TGTGCCAGCAGTACCTACACGACAGGGATCGACGAGCAGTACTTC. This sequence encodes CASSTYTTGIDEQYF.

This clone was observed once. V is TRBV2 and J is TRBJ2-5; 7 bases fit TRBD1. Germline V gives CDR1 SNHLY, CDR2 FYNNEI. J gave up 11 bases and V 6 bases, and 12 bases lay outside the gene matches. CDR3 length: 13 amino acids. The CDR3 DNA reads as TGTGCCAGCAGCGAGACAGGGATAGGGGAGCAGTACTTC. Residues: CASSETGIGEQYF.

This rearrangement joins TRBV29-1 to TRBJ2-1; the D is unclear. This CDR3 is built from 13 residues. The V gene lost 5 bases and the J gene lost 0 bases, with 8 bases spanning the gap. Germline loops: CDR1 SQVTM, CDR2 ANQGSEA. CDR3 region: CSVREISYNEQFF. CDR3 DNA sequence: TGCAGCGTTCGCGAGATCTCCTACAATGAGCAGTTCTTC.

The chain has TRBV25-1 and TRBJ2-5; 7 nucleotides match TRBD1. The V and J ends lost 1 base and 7 bases, in that order; junction bases with no gene match: 18. The CDR3 is made up of 18 amino acids. Germline V CDR1 and CDR2: MGHDK, SYGVNS. Written as DNA, the CDR3 is TGTGCCAGCAGTGAATTCCTACGAGGGGGCCAGGGGGAAGGGACCCAGTACTTC. The encoded protein is CASSEFLRGGQGEGTQYF.

The V call is TRBV13, the J call TRBJ1-1; 7 bases line up with TRBD1. This CDR3 is 14 amino acids long. V was pared by 5 bases and J by 8 bases, with 11 bases of the junction left unmatched. Per germline, CDR1 PRHDT and CDR2 FYEKMQ (reference sequence). This CDR3 is CASSPGTVIPEAFF. The CDR3 DNA reads as TGTGCCAGCAGCCCCGGGACAGTGATCCCAGAAGCTTTCTTT.

V and J are TRBV25-1 and TRBJ2-2, with D possibly being TRBD2 (5 bases). Germline assignment: CDR1 MGHDK and CDR2 SYGVNS. V was shortened by 5 bases and J by 5 bases, with 18 bases between the two germline ends. The CDR3 sequence is 16 residues long. The CDR3 protein is CASSPAGGPITGELFF. CDR3 nucleotide sequence: TGTGCCAGCAGTCCGGCTGGAGGACCCATAACCGGGGAGCTGTTTTTT.

The rearrangement links TRBV4-2 to TRBJ2-3; 8 bases are shared with TRBD2. The CDR3 spans 17 residues. Losses at the gene ends were 1 base for V and 4 bases for J; bases not matched to a gene: 10. The germline V gene has CDR1 LGHNA and CDR2 YNFKEQ. CDR3 coding DNA: TGTGCCAGCAGCCAAGTGCCCAGCGGGAGTGGGTCAGATACGCAGTATTTT. Protein sequence: CASSQVPSGSGSDTQYF.

This chain uses TRBV9 with TRBJ1-2; 8 bases map to TRBD1. The trim removed 4 bases at V and 2 bases at J, leaving 4 bases unmatched. The CDR3 is 14 amino acids. From germline, CDR1 is SGDLS and CDR2 YYNGEE. CDR3 sequence reads: CASSTRTGNYGYTF. CDR3 DNA sequence: TGTGCCAGCAGCACTCGGACAGGGAACTATGGCTACACCTTC.

The chain couples TRBV27 to TRBJ1-3, with 7 positions matching TRBD1. V shed 5 bases and J 2 bases; nucleotides not matched to a gene: 3. Germline CDR1 is MNHEY and CDR2 is SMNVEV (reference sequence). The CDR3 sequence is 14 residues long. CDR3 residues: CASSQTGTGNTIYF. The CDR3 DNA reads as TGTGCCAGCAGTCAGACAGGGACTGGAAACACCATATATTTT.

The rearrangement links TRBV9 to TRBJ2-3; 13 bases map to TRBD2. V shed 4 bases and J 3 bases; nucleotides not matched to a gene: 5. The CDR3 runs 16 residues. CDR1 and CDR2 from the germline V gene are SGDLS and YYNGEE. The CDR3 DNA reads TGTGCCAGCAGCATTAGACTAGCGGGAGGAACAGATACGCAGTATTTT. It encodes CASSIRLAGGTDTQYF. The full variable domain, rest sourced from reference TRBV9 and TRBJ2-3, is DSGVTQTPKHLITATGQRVTLRCSPRSGDLSVYWYQQSLDQGLQFLIQYYNGEERAKGNILERFSAQQFPDLHSELNLSSLELGDSALYFCASSIRLAGGTDTQYFGPGTRLTVL.

The rearrangement uses TRBV5-8 and TRBJ1-4; perhaps TRBD1 as D (5 bases). Germline CDR1 SGHTS, CDR2 YDEGEE. CDR3 length: 15 residues. Trimming shortened V by 0 bases and J by 0 bases, and 6 bases separated the two germline ends. This CDR3 is CASSLGQPTNEKLFF. The CDR3 DNA is TGTGCCAGCAGCTTGGGACAGCCAACTAATGAAAAACTGTTTTTT.

This clone was seen only once. The V gene is TRBV19, the J gene TRBJ1-2, with 11 bases that match TRBD1. Germline CDR1 and CDR2: LNHDA and SQIVND (reference sequence). Germline trimming cut 5 bases from V and 3 bases from J; bases unmatched to any gene: 2. CDR3 length: 14 residues. CDR3 nucleotides: TGTGCCAGTAGTGGACAGGGGGCTGACTATGGCTACACCTTC. This gives the protein CASSGQGADYGYTF.

The genes are TRBV28 and TRBJ2-1, with D possibly TRBD1 on 5 matching bases. Germline assignment: CDR1 MDHEN and CDR2 SYDVKM. The CDR3 contains 15 residues. Trimming cost V 3 bases and J 4 bases, with 13 bases left between them. CDR3 loop: CASSFDGRAYNEQFF. The CDR3 DNA follows: TGTGCCAGCAGTTTCGATGGCAGGGCTTACAATGAGCAGTTCTTC.

CDR3 bases: TGTGCCAGCGACCTTCTCGGGGGAAACATTCAGTACTTC. Translation gives CASDLLGGNIQYF. The chain links TRBV2 to TRBJ2-4; D is possibly TRBD2 (6 bases). Trimming removed 8 bases from V and 6 bases from J, with 14 bases in between. CDR1 and CDR2 (germline): SNHLY, FYNNEI. CDR3 size: 13 residues. The variable domain in full, completed from reference TRBV2 and TRBJ2-4, reads EPEVTQTPSHQVTQMGQEVILRCVPISNHLYFYWYRQILGQKVEFLVSFYNNEISEKSEIFDDQFSVERPDGSNFTLKIRSTKLEDSAMYFCASDLLGGNIQYFGAGTRLSVL.